The TCR beta chain under discussion was sequenced for a study of prognosis after radiotherapy for stage I lung cancer. This clonotype was seen only a few times. By two-round multiplex PCR, the TCR beta CDR3 was amplified from genomic DNA. Round-one PCR had primers specific to each TRBV and TRBJ gene. Using its own MiXCR run on the multiplex PCR reads, TCRdb lists one record per CDR3 protein. The data hold around 51,000 distinct CDR3 sequences, with less than 35% observed a single time. V was cut by 5 bases and J by 1 base, with 11 bases left in between. Germline CDR1 and CDR2: DFQATT and SNEGSKA (reference sequence). The CDR3 contains 13 residues.

The clonotype was recovered from a donor of 50 years or more with non-small cell lung cancer. This specimen consisted of PBMCs, obtained before or after stereotactic body radiation therapy (not recorded which). V is TRBV20-1 and J is TRBJ2-5; TRBD1 or TRBD2 may be the D gene (5 bases each). The CDR3 region is CSALVGGQETQYF. The CDR3, as DNA: TGCAGTGCTCTTGTTGGGGGCCAAGAGACCCAGTACTTC.